The clone carrying this TCR beta chain came up many times. The CDR3 is cut off 3 residues early in the read; its end comes from the germline J gene. Profiled with immunoSEQ multiplex PCR; TCRdb holds only in-frame clones, not every one. The sample includes over 40,000 clones, none of them occurring once. This CDR3 spans 14 amino acids. Looked up from germline, CDR1 is ENHRY and CDR2 is SYGVKD. V shed 5 bases and J 1 base; nucleotides not matched to a gene: 3. This sample is drawn from a study of T cell clonality in common variable immunodeficiency. The chain combines TRBV10-3 with TRBJ2-7, with 9 bases lining up with TRBD1. Sample: peripheral blood mononuclear cells. This receptor was identified in a person aged 18 to 70 in good health. CDR3 bases read: TGTGCCATCAGTCGGGACAGGGCTTCCTACGAG. As protein: CAISRDRASYE. The full CDR3 protein is CAISRDRASYEQYF.